One sample yielded the 3 T cell receptor beta chains listed below, sequenced in a study of spatial heterogeneity in lung cancer. Time point here: sample taken at primary tumor resection. Whole RNA, isolated from tumor, nontumor lung or frozen PBMC, was sequenced without prior sorting. One entry per CDR3 protein, called by TCRdb with MiXCR from the 5' RACE reads. The repertoire holds about 82,000 distinct CDR3 sequences, roughly 13% seen once, with around 4.6% in the top ten. The source material was PBMCs, sampled at surgery. Receptor source: a male donor with early-stage non-small cell lung cancer.

The chain combines TRBV20-1 with TRBJ2-3; 10 bases match TRBD2. V lost 0 bases, J lost 2 bases, and 5 bases stayed unmatched. Germline CDR1 DFQATT, CDR2 SNEGSKA (reference sequence). This CDR3 comprises 16 residues. The CDR3 DNA is TGCAGTGCTAGAGAAGCTAGCGGGAGAAACACAGATACGCAGTATTTT. This encodes CSAREASGRNTDTQYF.

This clonotype was recorded only once. The junction shows a germline mismatch at one end, possibly a read error. The genes are TRBV10-3 and TRBJ2-7, with D possibly being TRBD1 (5 bases). Germline loops: CDR1 ENHRY, CDR2 SYGVKD. The CDR3 has 13 amino acids. The CDR3 DNA is TGTGCCATCACTGAGCAGGGTACCTACGAGCAGTACTTC. This codes for CAITEQGTYEQYF.

A few counts support this clonotype. The CDR3 is CASSRTDSRYGYTF. The CDR3 DNA sequence: TGTGCCAGCAGTCGCACCGACAGTCGTTATGGCTACACCTTC. The gene calls are TRBV6-2 or TRBV6-3 and TRBJ1-2; possibly TRBD1 for D (5 bases). CDR1 is MNHEY, CDR2 SVGEGT, per germline. The CDR3 is 14 residues long. V lost 5 bases to trimming and J lost 5 bases, with 15 bases between them.